These 31 T cell receptor beta chains were all obtained from the same sample, sequenced in a study of blood T cells in healthy people across ages (dated by TCRdb to between 2014 and 2017). To prepare the library, 5' RACE was applied. TCRdb shows the sequencer as Illumina HiSeq 2500. A second PCR of about 6 to 12 cycles was performed with a sample-barcoded 5' primer and a J-beta primer mix. The public reads were reprocessed in TCRdb via fastp at Q25 and MiXCR, keeping in-frame beta chains. Here each entry gathers all rows of one CDR3 protein and keeps the most common genes and DNA. The sample data list 1.5 million to 2 million distinct CDR3 sequences, and about 35% of these were observed just once. The ten top clones hold around 11% of the sample. Sequencing was carried out using blood. The receptors derive from a woman aged 25 to 39 in good health.

This clonotype appeared a few times. CDR3 nucleotides: TGTGCCAGCAGCTCAGGCTGGAGGGGCTACGAGCAGTACTTC. Its translation is CASSSGWRGYEQYF. This chain links TRBV5-5 with TRBJ2-7; a possible D gene is TRBD2 (6 bases). The V end lost 3 bases, the J end lost 3 bases, and 13 bases lay between the germline ends. CDR1 and CDR2 from the germline V gene are SGHKS and YYEKEE (reference sequence). The CDR3 length is 14 residues.

The DNA of the CDR3 is TGTGCCAGCAGCCGAAGCCTAATAGCGGGAGGTAAGGGCGCCTACGAGCAGTACTTC. Translating it yields CASSRSLIAGGKGAYEQYF. The chain combines TRBV3-1 with TRBJ2-7; 10 bases are shared with TRBD2. Per germline, CDR1 LGHDT and CDR2 YNNKEL (reference sequence). This CDR3 spans 19 amino acids. V lost 4 bases and J lost 2; bases outside the gene matches: 17.

This clonotype was seen only a few times. The chain joins TRBV29-1 to TRBJ1-2; maybe TRBD1 (6 bases). This CDR3 is 11 amino acids long. The V end was cut by 8 bases, the J end by 4 bases, with 11 bases between. The germline CDR1 and CDR2 sequences are SQVTM and ANQGSEA. The CDR3 coding sequence is TGCAGCACGGGGGGCTCCTATGGCTACACCTTC. As protein: CSTGGSYGYTF. Complete variable domain (other parts from reference TRBV29-1 and TRBJ1-2): SAVISQKPSRDICQRGTSLTIQCQVDSQVTMMFWYRQQPGQSLTLIATANQGSEATYESGFVIDKFPISRPNLTFSTLTVSNMSPEDSSIYLCSTGGSYGYTFGSGTRLTVV.

This clonotype was picked up many times. The chain links TRBV20-1 to TRBJ2-7; D not certain. In germline, CDR1 is DFQATT, CDR2 SNEGSKA (reference sequence). V shed 1 base and J shed 1 base, with 11 bases lying between them. CDR3 size: 14 residues. The CDR3 DNA reads as TGCAGTGCTAGAGCCCCCAAGGTTTCCTACGAGCAGTACTTC. Translated: CSARAPKVSYEQYF.

The rearrangement uses TRBV2 and TRBJ2-5; 7 bases are shared with TRBD2. The J segment lost 5 bases and the V segment lost 3 bases, leaving 6 bases of the junction unmatched. This CDR3 has 14 amino acids. The germline CDR1 and CDR2 sequences are SNHLY and FYNNEI. The CDR3 bases are TGTGCCAGCAGTGACCTGACTAGCAGGGAGACCCAGTACTTC. It yields the protein CASSDLTSRETQYF.

This clonotype was observed a handful of times. V is TRBV4-1 and J is TRBJ2-4, with D perhaps matching TRBD1 (5 bases). The DNA end is more similar to TRBJ2-7, so the J call may be wrong. Germline values: CDR1 MGHRA, CDR2 YSYEKL. The CDR3 spans 14 residues. In DNA form, the CDR3 reads TGCGCCAGCAGCCGGCTCGGGCAGGGAATCGAGCAGTACTTC. This codes for CASSRLGQGIEQYF.

This clonotype was detected only a few times. The chain links TRBV7-2 to TRBJ2-2; the D gene is possibly TRBD1 (6 bases). CDR1 is SGHTA, CDR2 FQGNSA, per germline. This CDR3 comprises 17 residues. Trimming took off 3 bases at V and 0 bases at J, with 14 bases between the two ends. CDR3 loop: CASSFAQGGANTGELFF. The DNA of the CDR3 is TGTGCCAGCAGCTTCGCACAGGGTGGAGCGAACACCGGGGAGCTGTTTTTT.

The chain carries TRBV7-9 and TRBJ2-7; the D is unclear. CDR1 SEHNR and CDR2 FQNEAQ come from the germline V gene (reference sequence). With 0 bases removed from V and 2 bases from J, the gap between germline ends came to 17 bases. The CDR3 sequence is 17 residues long. This chain's CDR3 is CASSLAAVAQNTYEQYF. The CDR3 DNA reads as TGTGCCAGCAGCTTAGCGGCGGTCGCTCAAAATACCTACGAGCAGTACTTC. Using reference TRBV7-9 and TRBJ2-7 for the parts outside the CDR3, the full variable domain is DTGVSQNPRHKITKRGQNVTFRCDPISEHNRLYWYRQTLGQGPEFLTYFQNEAQLEKSRLLSDRFSAERPKGSFSTLEIQRTEQGDSAMYLCASSLAAVAQNTYEQYFGPGTRLTVT.

This clonotype was detected once. One junction end does not reproduce the germline sequence, and a read error may be involved. This sequence joins TRBV4-2 and TRBJ1-1; no definite D call. This CDR3 spans 14 amino acids. CDR1 LGHNA and CDR2 YNFKEQ come from the germline V gene. CDR3 protein: CASNQDRLYTEAFF. CDR3 sequence (DNA): TGTGCCAGCAACCAAGACCGATTATACACTGAAGCTTTCTTT.

This chain joins TRBV4-2 and TRBJ1-2, with TRBD1 as a possible D gene (6 bases). Looked up from germline, CDR1 is LGHNA and CDR2 is YNFKEQ. CDR3 length: 18 residues. The V end lost 3 bases, the J end lost 2 bases, and 22 bases lay between the germline ends. The CDR3 spells CASSHQIGTTSLNYGYTF. In DNA, the CDR3 is TGTGCCAGCAGCCATCAGATCGGGACAACCTCCCTAAACTATGGCTACACCTTC.

This clonotype was seen a few times. This sequence joins TRBV24-1 and TRBJ2-1; D ambiguous. Trimming left V 9 bases short and J 3 bases short, with 5 bases between. This CDR3 is built from 11 residues. CDR1 is KGHDR, CDR2 SFDVKD, per germline. The CDR3 reads CATGDYNEQFF. CDR3 coding DNA: TGTGCCACCGGGGACTACAATGAGCAGTTCTTC.

This chain connects TRBV29-1 to TRBJ1-1; D may be TRBD1 (5 bases). The germline gives CDR1 SQVTM, CDR2 ANQGSEA. Trimming removed 4 bases from V and 0 bases from J, with 18 bases in between. This CDR3 comprises 16 residues. This chain's CDR3 is CSVASPWRTMNTEAFF. The CDR3 nucleotides read TGCAGCGTTGCCTCGCCATGGCGGACAATGAACACTGAAGCTTTCTTT.

This chain links TRBV10-3 with TRBJ1-2; D possibly corresponds to TRBD1 (5 bases). The CDR3 contains 14 residues. Trimming took off 2 bases at V and 3 bases at J, with 10 bases between the two ends. Germline CDR1 and CDR2: ENHRY and SYGVKD. CDR3 nucleotide sequence: TGTGCCATCAGTGAGCTTCCCAGGGACTATGGCTACACCTTC. The encoded protein is CAISELPRDYGYTF.

In this sample, this clonotype turned up a few times. The chain uses TRBV20-1 and TRBJ2-3, with D perhaps TRBD2 (5 bases). CDR1 is DFQATT, CDR2 SNEGSKA, per germline (reference sequence). V lost 0 bases and J lost 2, with 12 bases in between. There are 15 residues in the CDR3. The DNA of the CDR3 is TGCAGTGCTAGAGATCCCCAGCGGTCCACAGATACGCAGTATTTT. It codes for CSARDPQRSTDTQYF.

This clonotype was recorded once. The rearrangement joins TRBV5-1 to TRBJ2-7; tentatively, D is TRBD1 (5 bases). CDR1 is SGHRS, CDR2 YFSETQ, per germline. The CDR3 length is 15 residues. Trimming removed 7 bases at V and 4 bases at J, with 21 bases between. The CDR3 sequence is CASRVLDSNSYEQYF. The CDR3 DNA sequence: TGCGCCAGCCGGGTTCTTGACAGCAACTCTTACGAGCAGTACTTC.

V gene TRBV5-6 combines with J gene TRBJ2-2, with TRBD1 matching over 7 bases. The trim removed 4 bases at V and 4 bases at J, leaving 7 bases unmatched. CDR1 is SGHDT, CDR2 YYEEEE, per germline. This CDR3 is 15 amino acids long. The CDR3 loop reads CASSPRQGVTGELFF. The CDR3 region has the DNA TGTGCCAGCAGCCCTCGACAGGGCGTCACCGGGGAGCTGTTTTTT.

The rearrangement uses TRBV5-1 and TRBJ1-1; D ambiguous. Deletions cut 0 bases from V and 4 bases from J, with 7 bases between. The CDR3 is 13 residues long. Looked up from germline, CDR1 is SGHRS and CDR2 is YFSETQ. The CDR3 protein is CASSLGWVTEAFF. In DNA form, the CDR3 reads TGCGCCAGCAGCTTGGGTTGGGTCACTGAAGCTTTCTTT.

The chain has TRBV5-1 and TRBJ2-1; D is perhaps TRBD1 (5 bases). The CDR3 consists of 15 residues. Germline CDR1 and CDR2: SGHRS and YFSETQ. V lost 5 bases and J lost 1, with 13 bases in between. This CDR3 reads CASSGAGPSYNEQFF. For the CDR3, the DNA is TGCGCCAGCAGTGGGGCAGGTCCGTCCTACAATGAGCAGTTCTTC.

There are a few counts of this clonotype. V is TRBV11-2 and J is TRBJ2-3; D unresolved. Trimming stripped 1 base from V and 0 bases from J, with 11 bases between. The CDR3 has 16 residues. The V gene's germline CDR1 is SGHAT and CDR2 FQNNGV. CDR3 sequence reads: CASSLGAADSTDTQYF. The CDR3, as DNA: TGTGCCAGCAGCTTAGGTGCGGCGGATAGCACAGATACGCAGTATTTT.

The chain carries TRBV19 and TRBJ2-5; TRBD2 agrees at 9 bases. Trimming removed 5 bases from V and 11 bases from J; junction bases left unmatched: 21. The CDR3 runs to 17 residues. Per the germline V gene, CDR1 is LNHDA and CDR2 is SQIVND (reference sequence). The DNA of the CDR3 is TGTGCCAGTAGTCCGTCCCATCGGCGGGGGGGCAAAAATGAGCAGTACTTC. Encoded protein: CASSPSHRRGGKNEQYF.

The chain joins TRBV7-2 to TRBJ2-5, with 11 positions matching TRBD1. The CDR3 spans 16 residues. V lost 0 bases and J lost 4; bases outside the gene matches: 4. Germline lookup yields CDR1 SGHTA and CDR2 FQGNSA. In nucleotides, the CDR3 is TGTGCCAGCAGCTTAGCCAGGACAGGGGGCCGAGAGACCCAGTACTTC. Translation gives CASSLARTGGRETQYF.

This sequence joins TRBV5-1 and TRBJ2-7; 14 bases are shared with TRBD2. The V gene's germline CDR1 is SGHRS and CDR2 YFSETQ. V shed 4 bases and J 2 bases; nucleotides not matched to a gene: 14. The CDR3 has 19 amino acids. The CDR3 DNA reads as TGCGCCAGCAGCACCCGGACTAGCGGGGGGCACGTAATCCCCTACGAGCAGTACTTC. This translates into CASSTRTSGGHVIPYEQYF.

This clonotype came up a few times. V is TRBV9 and J is TRBJ2-6; no clear D. CDR1 is SGDLS and CDR2 is YYNGEE in the germline V gene. Between the trimmed V and J ends, which lost 1 base and 7 bases, there was a span of 15 bases. The CDR3 length is 16 residues. CDR3 region: CASSVSATLAANVLTF. The DNA for the CDR3 is TGTGCCAGCAGCGTAAGTGCAACTCTCGCCGCCAACGTCCTGACTTTC.

The chain couples TRBV29-1 to TRBJ1-1, with no clear D. This CDR3 has 12 amino acids. V gave up 5 bases and J gave up 1 base, with 8 bases separating them. Looked up from germline, CDR1 is SQVTM and CDR2 is ANQGSEA. In DNA form, the CDR3 reads TGCAGCGTTTCTTGGAGGAACACTGAAGCTTTCTTT. This gives the protein CSVSWRNTEAFF.

J is TRBJ1-2 and V is TRBV3-1, with a tentative D call TRBD1 (6 bases). Germline CDR1 and CDR2: LGHDT and YNNKEL (reference sequence). This CDR3 has 16 residues. The germline V and J ends were trimmed by 6 bases and 8 bases, with 25 bases remaining between them. In DNA, the CDR3 is TGTGCCAGCAGTCTTAAAGCGGGGGCGCGGTTGTTGGGCTACACCTTC. The encoded protein is CASSLKAGARLLGYTF.

The chain has TRBV6-1 and TRBJ1-4; D uncertain. The CDR3 contains 16 residues. From germline, CDR1 is MNHNS and CDR2 SASEGT. Trimming removed 6 bases at V and 5 bases at J, with 19 bases between. CDR3 sequence reads: CASSQLVGSRNEKLFF. The CDR3 nucleotides are TGTGCCAGCAGCCAGCTTGTTGGCAGCCGAAATGAAAAACTGTTTTTT.

This clonotype showed up just a few times. The V call is TRBV27, the J call TRBJ1-2, with D perhaps matching TRBD1 (5 bases). The V gene's germline CDR1 is MNHEY and CDR2 SMNVEV (reference sequence). The CDR3 covers 16 residues. The V end lost 6 bases, the J end lost 8 bases, and 25 bases lay between the germline ends. The CDR3 loop is CASRPYPGGDFEGYTF. DNA of the CDR3: TGTGCCAGCAGACCATATCCGGGGGGGGATTTTGAAGGCTACACCTTC.

The J gene is TRBJ2-4, the V gene TRBV5-6; possibly TRBD1 for D (6 bases). The end of the DNA is better explained by TRBJ2-5, so the J call may be wrong. This CDR3 has 16 residues. The germline V gene encodes CDR1 SGHDT and CDR2 YYEEEE. The CDR3 here is CASSRNRDISQETQYF. Here the CDR3 DNA reads TGTGCCAGCAGCCGAAACCGGGACATATCTCAAGAGACCCAGTACTTC.

The V call is TRBV9, the J call TRBJ2-1; 9 bases are shared with TRBD2. This CDR3 has 16 residues. J was trimmed by 4 bases and V by 3 bases; bases with no gene match: 8. CDR1 and CDR2 (germline): SGDLS, YYNGEE. The CDR3 region is CASSASGKGIYNEQFF. The CDR3 DNA follows: TGTGCCAGCAGCGCTAGCGGGAAAGGGATATACAATGAGCAGTTCTTC.

This clonotype was observed a handful of times. The genes are TRBV7-9 and TRBJ2-5; D might be TRBD1 (5 bases). Trimming left V 0 bases short and J 5 bases short, with 16 bases between. The CDR3 length is 16 residues. Germline V lookup: CDR1 SEHNR, CDR2 FQNEAQ (reference sequence). The CDR3 here is CASSLARTSLSETQYF. CDR3 coding DNA: TGTGCCAGCAGCTTAGCCCGGACAAGTTTAAGTGAGACCCAGTACTTC.

This clonotype was recorded a few times. The V call is TRBV2, the J call TRBJ1-2; 10 bases match TRBD1. Germline V gene sequence: CDR1 SNHLY, CDR2 FYNNEI. V dropped 5 bases and J dropped 3; count of bases not matched to a gene: 6. The CDR3 totals 15 residues. CDR3 in amino acids: CASSRDRGGYYGYTF. CDR3 bases: TGTGCCAGCAGTCGGGACAGGGGTGGCTACTATGGCTACACCTTC.